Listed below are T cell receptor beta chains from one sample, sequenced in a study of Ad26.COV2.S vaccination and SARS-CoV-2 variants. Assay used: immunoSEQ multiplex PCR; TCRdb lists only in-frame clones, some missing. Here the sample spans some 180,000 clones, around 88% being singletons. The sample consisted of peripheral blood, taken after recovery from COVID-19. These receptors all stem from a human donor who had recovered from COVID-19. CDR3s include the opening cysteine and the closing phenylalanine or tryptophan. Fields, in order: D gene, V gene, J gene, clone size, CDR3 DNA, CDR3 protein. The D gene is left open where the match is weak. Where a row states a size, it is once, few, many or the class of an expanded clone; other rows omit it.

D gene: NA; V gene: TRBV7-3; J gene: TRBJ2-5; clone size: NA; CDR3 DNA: TGTGCCAGCAGCTTAGATACCTACCAAGAGACCCAGTACTTC; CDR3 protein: CASSLDTYQETQYF
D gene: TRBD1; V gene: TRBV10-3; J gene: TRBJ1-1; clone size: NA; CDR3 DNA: TGTGCCACCGAACCGGGACAGGGAAGTAGTACTGAAGCTTTCTTT; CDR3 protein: CATEPGQGSSTEAFF
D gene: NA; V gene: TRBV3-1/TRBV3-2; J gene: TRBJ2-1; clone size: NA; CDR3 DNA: TGTGCCAGCAGCCAGGCAAATTACAATGAGCAGTTCTTC; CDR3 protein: CASSQANYNEQFF
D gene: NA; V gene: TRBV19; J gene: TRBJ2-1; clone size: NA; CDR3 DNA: TGTGCCAGTAGTCCGCCCTTATTAGGACTTACCTCCTACAATGAGCAGTTCTTC; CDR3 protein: CASSPPLLGLTSYNEQFF
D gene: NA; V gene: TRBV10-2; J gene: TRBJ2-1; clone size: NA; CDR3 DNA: TGCGCCACGTCCAAAACGGGAGAATACAATGAGCAGTTCTTC; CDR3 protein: CATSKTGEYNEQFF
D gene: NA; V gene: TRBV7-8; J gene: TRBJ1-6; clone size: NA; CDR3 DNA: TGTGCCAGCAGCTCTTCGGACAGCTACTATAATTCACCCCTCCACTTT; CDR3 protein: CASSSSDSYYNSPLHF
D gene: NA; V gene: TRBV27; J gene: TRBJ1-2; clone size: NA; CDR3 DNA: TGTGCCAGCAGTTTTGGTCAGGGGTACTATGGCTACACCTTC; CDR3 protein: CASSFGQGYYGYTF
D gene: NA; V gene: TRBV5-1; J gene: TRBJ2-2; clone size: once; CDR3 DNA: TGCGCCAGCAGCTTGGGACAGGTTAACACCGGGGAGCTGTTTTTT; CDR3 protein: CASSLGQVNTGELFF
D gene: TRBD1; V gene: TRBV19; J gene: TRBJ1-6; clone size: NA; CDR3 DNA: TGTGCCAGTAGTAAGTGGACAGGGGCGTTGGGTTCACCCCTCCACTTT; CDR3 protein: CASSKWTGALGSPLHF
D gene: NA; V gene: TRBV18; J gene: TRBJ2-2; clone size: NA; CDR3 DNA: TGTGCCAGCTCACCCCAACTCGGGGACACCGGGGAGCTGTTTTTT; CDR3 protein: CASSPQLGDTGELFF
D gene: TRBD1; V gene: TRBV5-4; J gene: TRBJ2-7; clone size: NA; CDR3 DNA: TGTGCCAGCAGCTCAGGGTTGGGGACAGTGAACTACGAGCAGTACTTC; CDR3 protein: CASSSGLGTVNYEQYF
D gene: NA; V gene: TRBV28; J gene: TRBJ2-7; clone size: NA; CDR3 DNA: TGTGCCAGCAGTTTGTCGGGCTACGAGCAGTACTTC; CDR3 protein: CASSLSGYEQYF
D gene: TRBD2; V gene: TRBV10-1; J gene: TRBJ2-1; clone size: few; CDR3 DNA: TGCGCCAGCAGGAGATTACTAGCGGGGGGCGATAGGTATGAGCAGTTCTTC; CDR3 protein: CASRRLLAGGDRYEQFF
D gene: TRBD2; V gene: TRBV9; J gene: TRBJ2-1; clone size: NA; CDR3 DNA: TGTGCCAGCAGCCCCCGACTAGCGGGAGTTGATGAGCAGTTCTTC; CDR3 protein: CASSPRLAGVDEQFF
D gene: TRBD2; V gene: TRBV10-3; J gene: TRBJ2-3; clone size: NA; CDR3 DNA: TGTGCCATCAGTGAGGGACTAGGCACAGATACGCAGTATTTT; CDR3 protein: CAISEGLGTDTQYF
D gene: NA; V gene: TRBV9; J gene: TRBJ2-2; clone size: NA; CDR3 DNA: TGTGCCAGCAGCGGGAGGCCCTCGGATGGGGAGCTGTTTTTT; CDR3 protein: CASSGRPSDGELFF
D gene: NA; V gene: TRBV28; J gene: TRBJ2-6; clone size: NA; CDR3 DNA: TGTGCCAGCAGCCCGGGACACCAAGGGGCCAACGTCCTGACTTTC; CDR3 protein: CASSPGHQGANVLTF
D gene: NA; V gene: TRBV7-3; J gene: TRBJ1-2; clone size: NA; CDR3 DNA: TGTGCCAGCAGCTTAAATGGGAACTATGGCTACACCTTC; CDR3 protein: CASSLNGNYGYTF
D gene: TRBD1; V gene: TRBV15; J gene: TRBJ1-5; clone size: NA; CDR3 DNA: TGTGCCATCGGGACAGGGGTTCAGCCCCAGCATTTT; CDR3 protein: CAIGTGVQPQHF
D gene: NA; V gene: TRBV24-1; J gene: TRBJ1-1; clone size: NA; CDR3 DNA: TGTGCCACCAGTGACCAATTACTCACTGAAGCTTTCTTT; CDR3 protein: CATSDQLLTEAFF